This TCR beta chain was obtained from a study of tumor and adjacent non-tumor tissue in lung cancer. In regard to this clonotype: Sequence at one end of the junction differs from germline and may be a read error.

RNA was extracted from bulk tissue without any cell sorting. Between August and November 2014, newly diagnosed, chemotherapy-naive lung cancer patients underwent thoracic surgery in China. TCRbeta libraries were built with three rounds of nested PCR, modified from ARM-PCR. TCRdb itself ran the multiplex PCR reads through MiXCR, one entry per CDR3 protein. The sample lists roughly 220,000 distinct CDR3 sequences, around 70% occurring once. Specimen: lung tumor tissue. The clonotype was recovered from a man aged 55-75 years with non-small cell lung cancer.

As DNA, the CDR3 is TGTGCCAGCGGCCAAGGGGGGGGTATTGAGAACCAGTACTTC. This sequence encodes CASGQGGGIENQYF. The J gene is TRBJ2-5, the V gene TRBV12-3 or TRBV12-4; D is possibly TRBD2 (7 bases). The CDR3 sequence is 14 residues long.